A selection of T cell receptor beta chains follows, all from one sample in a study of Ad26.COV2.S vaccination and SARS-CoV-2 variants. The repertoire was sequenced with immunoSEQ multiplex PCR; TCRdb's copy has only in-frame clones and lacks some. This table has some 250,000 clones, roughly 90% appearing once. Here the sequenced sample was peripheral blood, taken in a trial of Ad26.COV2.S vaccine versus placebo. These receptors all come from a person between 18 and 65 years old who received the Ad26.COV2.S COVID-19 vaccine or a placebo. Each CDR3 is given with its conserved first and last residue. D genes are given only for firm matches. Size is omitted from some rows. Given values are once, few, many or a class for expanded clones.

len	v_gene	abundance	j_gene	d_gene	CDR3nt	CDR3aa
16	TRBV4-3	.	TRBJ2-1	TRBD2	TGCGCCAGCAGCCAAGTCCCGGGACTAGCGAACAATGAGCAGTTCTTC	CASSQVPGLANNEQFF
13	TRBV24-1	.	TRBJ2-1	.	TGTGCCACCAGTGATACTGTGGGTAATGAGCAGTTCTTC	CATSDTVGNEQFF
14	TRBV28	.	TRBJ2-7	.	TGTGCCAGCAGTTTGACGGTCAGGGGCTACGAGCAGTACTTC	CASSLTVRGYEQYF
12	TRBV27	.	TRBJ2-7	.	TGTGCCAGCAGTCGAGGTGGGGACGAGCAGTACTTC	CASSRGGDEQYF
14	TRBV9	.	TRBJ2-1	.	TGTGCCAGCAGCCTGTGGTCCCAGGGGAATGAGCAGTTCTTC	CASSLWSQGNEQFF
12	TRBV29-1	.	TRBJ1-1	.	TGCAGCGCCAGACTAATGAACACTGAAGCTTTCTTT	CSARLMNTEAFF
18	TRBV28	.	TRBJ2-3	.	TGTGCCAGCAGTTTTGGAGTGAGAGCGAGGCGCCTGGGAGATACGCAGTATTTT	CASSFGVRARRLGDTQYF
12	TRBV7-9	.	TRBJ1-1	.	TGTGCCAGCAGCTTAGAGGAGTGGGAAGCTTTCTTT	CASSLEEWEAFF
15	TRBV3-1/TRBV3-2	.	TRBJ2-2	.	TGTGCCAGCAGCCAAGAACGACAGGTCACCGGGGAGCTGTTTTTT	CASSQERQVTGELFF
15	TRBV5-1	.	TRBJ1-1	.	TGCGCCAGCAGTGAAGGAACAGGGATCGGTCCTGAAGCTTTCTTT	CASSEGTGIGPEAFF
12	TRBV5-1	.	TRBJ1-1	.	TGCGCCAGCTCCGAGGGCGGGTCTGAAGCTTTCTTT	CASSEGGSEAFF
16	TRBV6-1	.	TRBJ2-7	TRBD2	TGTGCCAGCAGTGGTCCCGGGGGGGGGAACTCCTACGAGCAGTACTTC	CASSGPGGGNSYEQYF
14	TRBV7-2	few	TRBJ2-7	.	TGTGCCAGCAGCTTAGGTCGGCAGTCCTACGAGCAGTACTTC	CASSLGRQSYEQYF
15	TRBV29-1	.	TRBJ2-7	TRBD1	TGCAGCGCCTCTCTCCGGGACAGGCCCTCCTACGAGCAGTACTTC	CSASLRDRPSYEQYF
15	TRBV25-1	.	TRBJ1-4	.	TGTGCCAGCAGTGAATATGGGGGCCCTAATGAAAAACTGTTTTTT	CASSEYGGPNEKLFF
12	TRBV13	.	TRBJ2-1	.	TGTGCCAGCAGCTTAGCAGTAAATGAGCAGTTCTTC	CASSLAVNEQFF
12	TRBV30	.	TRBJ2-3	.	TGTGCCTGGACCGTAGGGGGGGATACGCAGTATTTT	CAWTVGGDTQYF
16	TRBV25-1	.	TRBJ2-7	TRBD2	TGTGCCAGCAGTGAGAGTAGCGGGGGGTTGCCCTACGAGCAGTACTTC	CASSESSGGLPYEQYF
16	TRBV7-2	.	TRBJ1-2	.	TGTGCCAGCAGCTTAGCGCCTGGACAAGGGCACTATGGCTACACCTTC	CASSLAPGQGHYGYTF
18	TRBV28	.	TRBJ2-1	TRBD1	TGTGCCAGCAGTGGGTGGACAGGGGCCGTCAGCTCCTACAATGAGCAGTTCTTC	CASSGWTGAVSSYNEQFF
12	TRBV15	.	TRBJ2-2	.	TGTGCCACCAGCAGAGTGCCCGGGGAGCTGTTTTTT	CATSRVPGELFF
16	TRBV19	.	TRBJ2-3	TRBD2	TGTGCCAGTAGTAGTTGGAGCGGGGGGACCACAGATACGCAGTATTTT	CASSSWSGGTTDTQYF
13	TRBV14	.	TRBJ2-2	.	TGTGCCAGCAGCCAGCAAAATACCGGGGAGCTGTTTTTT	CASSQQNTGELFF
12	TRBV30	.	TRBJ1-5	.	TGTGCCTGGGGTTATAGCAATCAGCCCCAGCATTTT	CAWGYSNQPQHF
15	TRBV6-5	.	TRBJ2-3	TRBD1	TGTGCCAGCAGTCGACTGGGACAGGTATCAGATACGCAGTATTTT	CASSRLGQVSDTQYF
12	TRBV5-6	.	TRBJ2-4	.	TGTGCCAGCAGCTTAGACACAACCGAGGAGTACTTC	CASSLDTTEEYF
15	TRBV7-2	once	TRBJ2-3	.	TGTGCCAGCAGCTTATCATTAGCGAGCACAGATACGCAGTATTTT	CASSLSLASTDTQYF
13	TRBV18	.	TRBJ1-1	.	TGTGCCAGCTCCCAAACTTGGGACACTGAAGCTTTCTTT	CASSQTWDTEAFF
14	TRBV28	.	TRBJ1-2	.	TGTGCCAGCAGTTTAATCGCTCGGGGAAATGGCTACACCTTC	CASSLIARGNGYTF
15	TRBV18	.	TRBJ1-6	.	TGTGCCAGCTCACCCTTACATGCCTATAATTCACCCCTCCACTTT	CASSPLHAYNSPLHF
16	TRBV19	.	TRBJ2-7	TRBD1	TGTGCCAGTAGTATGAGGTCAGGGGGCGAATCCTACGAGCAGTACTTC	CASSMRSGGESYEQYF
14	TRBV5-4	once	TRBJ2-2	TRBD1	TGTGCCAGCAGGGGGACAGACAACACCGGGGAGCTGTTTTTT	CASRGTDNTGELFF
13	TRBV29-1	.	TRBJ1-2	.	TGCAGCGTACAGGGACGCCTTCTCGGCGGCTACACCTTC	CSVQGRLLGGYTF
16	TRBV7-2	.	TRBJ1-2	TRBD1	TGTGCCAGCAGTCCTTTAATCGGGACAGGCTCTTATGGCTACACCTTC	CASSPLIGTGSYGYTF
17	TRBV6-1	.	TRBJ1-6	.	TGTGCCAGCAGTGAGGTCCCCACTCAGGCCTATAATTCACCCCTCCACTTT	CASSEVPTQAYNSPLHF
14	TRBV5-1	once	TRBJ1-5	.	TGCGCCAGGGTACAGGGAATAGGGAATCAGCCCCAGCATTTT	CARVQGIGNQPQHF
15	TRBV5-4	.	TRBJ2-2	TRBD2	TGTGCCAGCAGCTTCGCGGGAGGGGGTAAAAAGAAGCTGTTTTTT	CASSFAGGGKKKLFF
13	TRBV6-5	.	TRBJ2-7	.	TGTGCCAGCAGTTCCCCTCTAGCGAGCGAGCAGTACTTC	CASSSPLASEQYF
19	TRBV29-1	.	TRBJ2-1	.	TGCAGCGTGACTACACAGGGGGGAATTAGCGGGACTTCCTACAATGAGCAGTTCTTC	CSVTTQGGISGTSYNEQFF
15	TRBV6-5	.	TRBJ2-3	TRBD2	TGTGCCAGCAGTTACGCGGGGGGGCCGGAGGATACGCAGTATTTT	CASSYAGGPEDTQYF
15	TRBV4-3	.	TRBJ2-1	TRBD1	TGCGCCAGCAGCCAAGGGACAGGGGAGGACAATGAGCAGTTCTTC	CASSQGTGEDNEQFF
17	TRBV7-8	.	TRBJ2-5	.	TGTGCCAGCAGCTTAGCGGTCGGCTCCTTTACGGGAGAGACCCAGTACTTC	CASSLAVGSFTGETQYF
13	TRBV10-2	.	TRBJ2-7	TRBD1	TGCGCCAGCAAACGACAGGGCCTCTACGAGCAGTACTTC	CASKRQGLYEQYF
14	TRBV3-1/TRBV3-2	.	TRBJ1-1	.	TGTGCCAGCAGCCTAGTACAGGAGAACACTGAAGCTTTCTTT	CASSLVQENTEAFF
16	TRBV28	.	TRBJ1-1	TRBD1	TGTGCCAGCAGTTTGGACGTAGGGGGCCCTTACACTGAAGCTTTCTTT	CASSLDVGGPYTEAFF
15	TRBV28	once	TRBJ1-2	TRBD1	TGTGCCAGCAGTTCGGGACAGGGGGGCTCCTATGGCTACACCTTC	CASSSGQGGSYGYTF
15	TRBV19	.	TRBJ2-7	TRBD2	TGTGCCAGTAGCATTCTAGCGGGGGCCTCCTACGAGCAGTACTTC	CASSILAGASYEQYF
14	TRBV7-9	.	TRBJ2-2	.	TGTGCCAGCAGCTTAGCGGCAACGTGGGGGGAGCTGTTTTTT	CASSLAATWGELFF